In its sample, the clone carrying this TCR beta chain was seen a few times. Its antigen is not known. This entry belongs to a study of early stage breast cancer tumors. Findings and caveats of the study: Commonly generated sequences made up most enriched TCRB sequences shared between patients. Functional markers like CD4, CD8 and FOXP3 were missed in bulk sequencing.

Blood replicates held 0.5 ug DNA, tumor or normal breast about 1.5 ug, two each. Data came from immunoSEQ multiplex PCR; TCRdb stores just in-frame clones and leaves some out. The table has about 31,000 clones, roughly four fifths seen once. Sequencing was done on a sample of breast tumor tissue. The source of this sequence is a person aged 25 to 39 with breast cancer.

CDR3 region: CASSVVEGLAGYNEQFF. DNA for the CDR3: TGTGCCAGCAGCGTAGTGGAGGGACTAGCGGGGTACAATGAGCAGTTCTTC. The rearrangement links TRBV9 to TRBJ2-1; 13 bases are shared with TRBD2. CDR1 and CDR2 from the germline V gene are SGDLS and YYNGEE. Trimming at V came to 0 bases and at J to 4 bases, leaving 4 bases not matched to a gene. This CDR3 region has 17 residues.